This T cell receptor beta chain emerged from a study of Ad26.COV2.S vaccination and SARS-CoV-2 variants. On the study more broadly: Donor was assigned to the Ad26.COV2.S arm of trial COV1001. Ad26.COV2.S given intramuscularly, once or twice 56 days apart.

Method: immunoSEQ multiplex PCR; TCRdb's copy keeps in-frame clones and lacks some. The table has about 460,000 clones, nearly 90% seen once; the top ten hold 1.7%. Overall study results and limits: Total T cell responses may have been underestimated by the TCR breadth and depth analyses. Spike-specific CD8+ and CD4+ T cell responses reportedly showed substantial breadth after vaccination.

Indicated treatment: some 19 received Ad26.COV2.S at low or high dose, single or two shots; about 5 received placebo; per-sample allocation not given. Material that was analyzed had been drawn on day 63 after the first vaccine or placebo injection. Germline assignment: CDR1 MNHEY and CDR2 SMNVEV (reference sequence). Losses at the gene ends were 6 bases for V and 0 bases for J; bases not matched to a gene: 19. CDR3 length: 21 amino acids. On this clone itself: Its antigen is unknown.

This clonotype was sampled from a person between 18 and 65 years old who received the Ad26.COV2.S COVID-19 vaccine or a placebo. The chain combines TRBV27 with TRBJ2-6, with TRBD1 matching over 8 bases. The sample here was peripheral blood, taken in a trial of Ad26.COV2.S vaccine versus placebo. The CDR3 sequence: CASSRTGSLQIHISGANVLTF. The CDR3 DNA sequence: TGTGCCAGCAGCCGGACAGGGTCCTTGCAAATACACATCTCTGGGGCCAACGTCCTGACTTTC.